Each of the 22 T cell receptor beta chains below was sequenced from the same sample in a study of shared clonotypes between healthy human individuals. Naive CD8 isolation took CD45RO-negative cells positively selected for CCR7 and excluded terminally differentiated effector memory CD45RA+ cells. Repertoires were generated with immunoSEQ multiplex PCR, while TCRdb's copy carries only in-frame clones and drops some. The sample lists about 2.1 million clones, 90% to 95% seen once, with roughly 1.8% in the top ten. The specimen sequenced was naive CD8+ T cells from PBMCs. The receptors here all came from a man aged 18 to 30 in good health. Some clones in this sample may be carry-over from other donors' samples.

Regarding this clone: A read error may produce the germline difference seen at one junction end. The CDR3 here is CASRLGGAGELFF. The CDR3 DNA follows: TGTGCCAGCAGATTAGGGGGAGCCGGGGAGCTGTTTTTT. The J gene is TRBJ2-2, the V gene TRBV7-9, with D possibly being TRBD1 (6 bases). The germline gives CDR1 SEHNR, CDR2 FQNEAQ (reference sequence). The CDR3 has 13 residues.

The V gene is TRBV21-1, the J gene TRBJ2-4; the table calls TRBD1, which could not be checked here. TRBV21-1 is classified as a pseudogene. This CDR3 contains 16 residues. The CDR3 spells CASALEGQGDKNIQYF. The CDR3 nucleotides read TGTGCCAGCGCCCTGGAAGGACAGGGGGACAAAAACATTCAGTACTTC.

Only one count was recorded for this clone. In DNA form, the CDR3 reads TGTGCCAGCAGTTTATCCAACTCGGGCACTGAAGCTTTCTTT. Its translation: CASSLSNSGTEAFF. V is TRBV27 and J is TRBJ1-1; D unclear. V gave up 0 bases and J gave up 4 bases, with 9 bases separating them. The CDR3 has 14 amino acids. The germline V gene has CDR1 MNHEY and CDR2 SMNVEV (reference sequence).

This clone was recorded a few times. Other nucleotide sequences in the sample specify the same CDR3. The chain recombines TRBV13 with TRBJ2-1, with D possibly matching TRBD2 (6 bases). In germline, CDR1 is PRHDT, CDR2 FYEKMQ (reference sequence). The CDR3 extends over 13 amino acids. The V end lost 3 bases, the J end lost 4 bases, and 7 bases lay between the germline ends. CDR3 region: CASSFGLYNEQFF. CDR3 sequence (DNA): TGTGCCAGCAGCTTCGGACTATACAATGAGCAGTTCTTC.

V and J are TRBV9 and TRBJ2-7; D may correspond to TRBD1 or TRBD2 (6 bases each). Trimming removed 4 bases at V and 6 bases at J, with 17 bases between. Germline values: CDR1 SGDLS, CDR2 YYNGEE. The CDR3 totals 14 residues. The CDR3 DNA follows: TGTGCCAGCAGCCGGAGGGGGGTCGGCGGCGAGCAGTACTTC. Protein sequence: CASSRRGVGGEQYF.

The chain uses TRBV5-1 and TRBJ2-3; no definite D call. Germline V gene lookup returns CDR1 SGHRS and CDR2 YFSETQ. The CDR3 covers 14 residues. The V gene lost 1 base and the J gene lost 1 base, with 7 bases spanning the gap. The CDR3 loop reads CASSLFQGTDTQYF. CDR3 bases: TGCGCCAGCAGCTTGTTCCAGGGCACAGATACGCAGTATTTT.

On this clone: Other DNA sequences of this sample code for an identical CDR3. This chain joins TRBV9 and TRBJ1-1; D call uncertain. V was cut by 3 bases and J by 0 bases, with 6 bases left in between. Germline V CDR1 and CDR2: SGDLS, YYNGEE. The CDR3 covers 13 residues. The CDR3 is CASSATVNTEAFF. The CDR3 nucleotides are TGTGCCAGCAGCGCAACAGTGAACACTGAAGCTTTCTTT.

V and J are TRBV4-2 and TRBJ1-1; tentative D call: TRBD1 (6 bases). Trimming removed 4 bases from V and 2 bases from J, with 14 bases in between. Germline-derived CDR1 and CDR2 are LGHNA and YNFKEQ. The CDR3 length is 15 residues. CDR3 bases: TGTGCCAGCAGCCCCCACAGGGACCCAAACACTGAAGCTTTCTTT. This translates into CASSPHRDPNTEAFF.

The chain is built from TRBV4-3 and TRBJ2-2, with 13 bases identical to TRBD2. V was pared by 3 bases and J by 7 bases, with 8 bases of the junction left unmatched. Germline CDR1 LGHNA, CDR2 YSLEER. This CDR3 has 17 amino acids. As DNA, the CDR3 is TGCGCCAGCAGCCAGGCCGGACTAGCGGGAGCAGACGGGGAGCTGTTTTTT. Amino acid sequence: CASSQAGLAGADGELFF.

This sequence joins TRBV6-5 and TRBJ1-1, with D perhaps TRBD1 (5 bases). V gave up 7 bases and J gave up 7 bases, with 19 bases separating them. The CDR3 extends over 14 amino acids. Looked up from germline, CDR1 is MNHEY and CDR2 is SVGAGI. DNA for the CDR3: TGTGCCAGCAAGAGAGCCTGGGACCCTTATGAAGCTTTCTTT. Translating gives CASKRAWDPYEAFF.

The chain links TRBV6-4 to TRBJ1-1; D remains ambiguous. This CDR3 comprises 14 residues. Between the trimmed V and J ends, which lost 4 bases and 1 base, there was a span of 10 bases. Per germline, CDR1 MRHNA and CDR2 SNTAGT. CDR3 DNA: TGTGCCAGCAGTGGAGGCGGCCCGAACACTGAAGCTTTCTTT. Translation: CASSGGGPNTEAFF.

The rearrangement joins TRBV9 to TRBJ1-2, with D perhaps matching TRBD1 (5 bases). The CDR3 length is 15 residues. V was shortened by 0 bases and J by 2 bases, with 11 bases between the two germline ends. Germline V gene sequence: CDR1 SGDLS, CDR2 YYNGEE. For the CDR3, the DNA is TGTGCCAGCAGCGTAGGTGGTCGGGGGAACTATGGCTACACCTTC. This translates into CASSVGGRGNYGYTF.

The rearrangement links TRBV6-1 to TRBJ2-7; 14 bases map to TRBD2. CDR3 size: 17 residues. V lost 1 base to trimming and J lost 4 bases; unmatched junction nucleotides: 6. The germline CDR1 and CDR2 sequences are MNHNS and SASEGT. In nucleotides, the CDR3 is TGTGCCAGCAGTGAAGGGGGACTAGCGGGAGTATGGTACGAGCAGTACTTC. This encodes CASSEGGLAGVWYEQYF.

The rearrangement links TRBV5-6 to TRBJ2-7; possible D gene TRBD2, 6 bases. Germline CDR1 SGHDT, CDR2 YYEEEE. V dropped 0 bases and J dropped 4 bases, with 11 bases sitting between them. The CDR3 sequence is 14 residues long. Here the CDR3 DNA reads TGTGCCAGCAGCTTGGCTATTAGCGGATACGAGCAGTACTTC. It encodes CASSLAISGYEQYF.

The chain carries TRBV7-8 and TRBJ2-5, with D possibly TRBD2 on 5 matching bases. CDR3 length equals 16 residues. V was pared by 4 bases and J by 5 bases, with 20 bases between. CDR1 is SGHVS and CDR2 is FQNEAQ in the germline V gene. DNA for the CDR3: TGTGCCAGCAGCTCTGCAAAGCGGACCGGGGAGGAGACCCAGTACTTC. Its protein is CASSSAKRTGEETQYF.

The chain employs TRBV10-3 and TRBJ1-3; D unresolved. Germline V gene lookup returns CDR1 ENHRY and CDR2 SYGVKD. The CDR3 runs 17 residues. V lost 4 bases and J 4 bases, leaving 20 bases between the germline ends. CDR3 nucleotides: TGTGCCATCAGTGGTAGAGTGCCAGCTACTGCCGGAAACACCATATATTTT. It codes for CAISGRVPATAGNTIYF.

This chain joins TRBV6-5 and TRBJ2-2; no reliable D call. V was trimmed by 0 bases and J by 9 bases, leaving 14 bases between them. CDR1 MNHEY and CDR2 SVGAGI come from the germline V gene. This CDR3 spans 15 amino acids. As DNA, the CDR3 is TGTGCCAGCAGTTACTCTCGCGTAGCCCTCCGGGAGCTGTTTTTT. Residues: CASSYSRVALRELFF.

V is TRBV4-3 and J is TRBJ2-2; either TRBD1 or TRBD2 may fit D (5 bases each). The CDR3 totals 17 residues. Trimming removed 4 bases at V and 1 base at J, with 16 bases between. Germline values: CDR1 LGHNA, CDR2 YSLEER. CDR3 bases: TGCGCCAGCAGCCTCTTATCGGGACCCCTGAACACCGGGGAGCTGTTTTTT. It codes for CASSLLSGPLNTGELFF.

This rearrangement joins TRBV13 to TRBJ2-7, with 7 bases identical to TRBD2. Unmatched junction bases numbered 4, after V lost 6 bases and J lost 5 bases. CDR1 and CDR2 (germline): PRHDT, FYEKMQ (reference sequence). CDR3 size: 12 residues. CDR3 DNA: TGTGCCAGCAGTACTAGCGCTGACGAGCAGTACTTC. The encoded protein is CASSTSADEQYF.

The chain combines TRBV19 with TRBJ2-7, with 8 nucleotides matching TRBD2. This CDR3 region has 16 residues. The V and J ends lost 3 bases and 4 bases, in that order; junction bases with no gene match: 11. CDR1 is LNHDA and CDR2 is SQIVND in the germline V gene (reference sequence). This chain's CDR3 is CASSILFGASGYEQYF. DNA of the CDR3: TGTGCCAGTAGTATTCTCTTCGGGGCTAGCGGGTACGAGCAGTACTTC.

J is TRBJ1-1 and V is TRBV28, with a weak D call TRBD1 (5 bases). The germline V and J ends were trimmed by 5 bases and 4 bases, with 11 bases remaining between them. The CDR3 length is 13 residues. Germline V gene data show CDR1 as MDHEN and CDR2 as SYDVKM. CDR3 loop: CASSGGQATEAFF. The CDR3 nucleotides read TGTGCCAGCAGTGGGGGTCAGGCCACTGAAGCTTTCTTT.

J is TRBJ1-2 and V is TRBV5-1; D uncertain. Germline V gene lookup returns CDR1 SGHRS and CDR2 YFSETQ. The CDR3 covers 13 residues. The germline V and J ends were trimmed by 10 bases and 6 bases, with 19 bases remaining between them. The CDR3 bases are TGCGCCCTCCCTAGACCGATAAAGGATGGCTACACCTTC. Its translation is CALPRPIKDGYTF.